What follows describes a single T cell receptor beta chain. Antigen unknown. The CDR3 extends over 15 amino acids. The ends were cut back, 0 bases at V and 1 base at J, with 7 bases in the middle. CDR1 SGHRS and CDR2 YFSETQ come from the germline V gene. PCR was performed a second time for about 6 to 12 cycles using a sample-barcoded 5' primer and a J-beta primer mix. TCRdb reanalysed the 5' RACE reads using MiXCR and keeps one entry per CDR3 protein. The sample consists of approximately 1.5 million distinct CDR3 sequences, about 31% of them appearing once. The data were obtained in a study of blood T cells in healthy people across ages. Overall study findings and caveats: The recorded TCR beta diversity per million T cells decreased in a roughly linear manner with age.

This chain connects TRBV5-1 to TRBJ2-2; no definite D call. The sequencing input was blood. The receptor's source is a woman in her twenties or thirties in good health. The CDR3 here is CASSLEGLNTGELFF. CDR3 in DNA: TGCGCCAGCAGCTTGGAAGGATTGAACACCGGGGAGCTGTTTTTT.